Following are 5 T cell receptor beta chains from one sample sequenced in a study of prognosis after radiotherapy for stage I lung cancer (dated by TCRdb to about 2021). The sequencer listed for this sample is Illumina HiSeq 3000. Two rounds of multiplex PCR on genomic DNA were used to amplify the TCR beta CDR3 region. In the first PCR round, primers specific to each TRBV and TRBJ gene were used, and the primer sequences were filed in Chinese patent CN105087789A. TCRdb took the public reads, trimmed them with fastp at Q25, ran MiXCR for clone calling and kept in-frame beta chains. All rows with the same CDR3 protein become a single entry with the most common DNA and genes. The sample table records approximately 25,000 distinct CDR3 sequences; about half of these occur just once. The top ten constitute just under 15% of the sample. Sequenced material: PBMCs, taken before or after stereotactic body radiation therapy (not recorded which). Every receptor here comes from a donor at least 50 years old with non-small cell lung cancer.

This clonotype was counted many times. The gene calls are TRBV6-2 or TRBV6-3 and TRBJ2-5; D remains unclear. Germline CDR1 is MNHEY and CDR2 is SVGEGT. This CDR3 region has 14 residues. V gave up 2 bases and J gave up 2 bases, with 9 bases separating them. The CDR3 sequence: CASSYRPEQETQYF. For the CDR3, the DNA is TGTGCCAGCAGTTACCGGCCAGAGCAAGAGACCCAGTACTTC.

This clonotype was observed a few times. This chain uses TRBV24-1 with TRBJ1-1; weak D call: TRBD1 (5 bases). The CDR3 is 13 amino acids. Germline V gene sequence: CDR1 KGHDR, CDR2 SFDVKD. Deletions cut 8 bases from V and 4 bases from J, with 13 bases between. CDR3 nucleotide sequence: TGTGCCACCACTGCAGGGCAAGGCACTGAAGCTTTCTTT. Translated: CATTAGQGTEAFF.

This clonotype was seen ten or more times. The CDR3 loop reads CSVDGSPSDEQFF. The DNA for the CDR3 is TGCAGCGTTGACGGGTCCCCGAGCGATGAGCAGTTCTTC. The chain couples TRBV29-1 to TRBJ2-1; the D is unclear. CDR3 size: 13 residues. The V and J ends lost 3 bases and 8 bases respectively, with 14 bases between them. In germline, CDR1 is SQVTM, CDR2 ANQGSEA.

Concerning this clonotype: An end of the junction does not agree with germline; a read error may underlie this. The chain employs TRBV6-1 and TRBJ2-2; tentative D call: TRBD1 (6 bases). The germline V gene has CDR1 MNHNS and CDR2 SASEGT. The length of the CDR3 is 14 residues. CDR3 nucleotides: TGTGCCAGCAAGCAGGTAGGGGACACCGGGCAGCTGTTTTTT. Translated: CASKQVGDTGQLFF.

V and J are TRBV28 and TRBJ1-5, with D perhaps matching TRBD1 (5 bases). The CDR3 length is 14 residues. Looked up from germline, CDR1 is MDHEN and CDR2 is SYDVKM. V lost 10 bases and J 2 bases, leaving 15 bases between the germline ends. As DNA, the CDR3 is TGTGCCACCGCAGCAGGAGGGGGCAATCAGCCCCAGCATTTT. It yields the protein CATAAGGGNQPQHF.